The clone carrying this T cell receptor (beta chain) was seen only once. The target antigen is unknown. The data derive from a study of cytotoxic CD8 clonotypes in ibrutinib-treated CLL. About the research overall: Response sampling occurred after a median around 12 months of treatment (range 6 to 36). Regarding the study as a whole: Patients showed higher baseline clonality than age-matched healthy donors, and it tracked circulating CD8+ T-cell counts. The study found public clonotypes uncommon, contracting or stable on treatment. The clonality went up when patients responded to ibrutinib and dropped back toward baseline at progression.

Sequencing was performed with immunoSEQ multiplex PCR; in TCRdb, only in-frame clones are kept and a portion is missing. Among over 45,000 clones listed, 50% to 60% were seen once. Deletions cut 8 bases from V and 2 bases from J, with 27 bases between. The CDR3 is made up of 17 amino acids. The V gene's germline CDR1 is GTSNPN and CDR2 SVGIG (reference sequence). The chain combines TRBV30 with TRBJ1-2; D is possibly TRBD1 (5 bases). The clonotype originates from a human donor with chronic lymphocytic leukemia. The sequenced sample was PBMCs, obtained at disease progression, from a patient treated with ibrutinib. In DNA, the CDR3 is TGTGCCCGAGAGAATAGGGTTTCGGGGCTCGCGAACTATGGCTACACCTTC. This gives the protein CARENRVSGLANYGYTF.